The text below deals with one T cell receptor beta chain. The V gene end was trimmed by 5 bases and the J gene end by 5 bases; junction bases not matched to a gene: 7. CDR1 is LNHDA and CDR2 is SQIVND in the germline V gene (reference sequence). The CDR3 has 15 amino acids. This sample is part of a study of blood T cell repertoires in COVID-19. Study details: Sites across the United States, Italy and Spain contributed samples from acute and convalescent COVID-19.

Here immunoSEQ multiplex PCR was the method, and the copy in TCRdb shows in-frame clones only, minus some. The top ten clones hold under 8% of a sample with around 86,000 clones, 87% of them seen once. This chain links TRBV19 with TRBJ2-2, with 8 bases identical to TRBD1. The sample comprised peripheral blood. The receptor comes from a human donor with acute or convalescent COVID-19. The donor label of this sample is uncertain. The CDR3 DNA sequence: TGTGCCAGTAGTTCAGGGGGCGCCGGAACCGGGGAGCTGTTTTTT. It encodes CASSSGGAGTGELFF.